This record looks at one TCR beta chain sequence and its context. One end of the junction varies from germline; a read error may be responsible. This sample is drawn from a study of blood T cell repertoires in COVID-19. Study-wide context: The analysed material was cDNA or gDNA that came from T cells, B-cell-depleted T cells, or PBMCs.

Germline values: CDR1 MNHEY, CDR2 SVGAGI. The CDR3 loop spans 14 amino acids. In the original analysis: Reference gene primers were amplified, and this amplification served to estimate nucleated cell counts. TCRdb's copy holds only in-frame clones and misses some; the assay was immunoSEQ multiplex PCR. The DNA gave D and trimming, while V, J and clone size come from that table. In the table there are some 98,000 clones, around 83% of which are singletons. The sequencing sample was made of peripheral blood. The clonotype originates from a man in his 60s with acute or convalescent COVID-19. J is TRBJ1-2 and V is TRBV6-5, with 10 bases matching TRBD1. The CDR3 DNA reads TGTGCCAGCAGCCTGACAGGGGGCTCCGCTGGCTACATCTTC. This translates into CASSLTGGSAGYIF.